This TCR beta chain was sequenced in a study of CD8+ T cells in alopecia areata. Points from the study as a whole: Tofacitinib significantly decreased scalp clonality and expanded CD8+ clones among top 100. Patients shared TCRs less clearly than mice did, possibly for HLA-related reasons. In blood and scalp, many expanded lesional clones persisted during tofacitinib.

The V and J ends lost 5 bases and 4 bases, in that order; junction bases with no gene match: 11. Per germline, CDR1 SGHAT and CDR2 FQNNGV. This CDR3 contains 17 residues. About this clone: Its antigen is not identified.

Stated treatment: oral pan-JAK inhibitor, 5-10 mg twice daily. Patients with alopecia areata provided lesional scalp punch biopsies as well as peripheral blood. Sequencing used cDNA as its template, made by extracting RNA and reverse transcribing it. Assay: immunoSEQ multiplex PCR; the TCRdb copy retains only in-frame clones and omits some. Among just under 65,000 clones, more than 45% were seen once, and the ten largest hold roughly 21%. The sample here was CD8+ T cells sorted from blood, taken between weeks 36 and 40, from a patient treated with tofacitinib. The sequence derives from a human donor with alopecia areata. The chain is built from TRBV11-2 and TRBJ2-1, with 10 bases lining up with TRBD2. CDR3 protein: CASSPAASGSGYNEQFF. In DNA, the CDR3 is TGTGCCAGCAGCCCGGCGGCTAGCGGGAGCGGTTACAATGAGCAGTTCTTC.